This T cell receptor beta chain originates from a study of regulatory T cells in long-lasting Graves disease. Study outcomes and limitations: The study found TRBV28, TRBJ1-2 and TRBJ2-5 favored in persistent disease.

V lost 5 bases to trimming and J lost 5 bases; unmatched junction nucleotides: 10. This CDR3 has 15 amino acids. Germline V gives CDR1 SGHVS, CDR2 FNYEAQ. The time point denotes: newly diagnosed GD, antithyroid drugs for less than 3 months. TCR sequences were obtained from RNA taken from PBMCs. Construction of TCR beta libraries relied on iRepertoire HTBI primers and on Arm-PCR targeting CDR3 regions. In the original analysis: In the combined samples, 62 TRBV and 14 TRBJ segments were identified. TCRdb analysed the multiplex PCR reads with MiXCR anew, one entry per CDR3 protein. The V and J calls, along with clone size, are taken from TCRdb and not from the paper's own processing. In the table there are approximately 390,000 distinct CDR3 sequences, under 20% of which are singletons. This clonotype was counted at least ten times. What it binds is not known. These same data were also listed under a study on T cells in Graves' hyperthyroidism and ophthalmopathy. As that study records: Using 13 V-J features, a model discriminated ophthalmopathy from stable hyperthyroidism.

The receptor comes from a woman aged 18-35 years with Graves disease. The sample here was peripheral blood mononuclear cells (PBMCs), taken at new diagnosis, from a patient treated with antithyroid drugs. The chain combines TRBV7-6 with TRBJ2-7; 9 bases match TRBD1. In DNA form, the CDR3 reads TGTGCCAGCAGCCTCCGGGACAGGGAAGTCGACGAGCAGTACTTC. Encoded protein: CASSLRDREVDEQYF.